The rows below give T cell receptor beta chains drawn from one sample of a study of neurological immune-mediated disorders. TCRdb analysed the 5' RACE reads with MiXCR anew, one entry per CDR3 protein. The sample consists of 71,000 or so distinct CDR3 sequences, about 13% of them appearing once. Source material: PBMCs. These receptor sequences come from a female donor with HTLV-1-associated myelopathy (HAM/TSP). The CDR3 runs from the conserved cysteine through the conserved F or W. The D gene is left open where the match is weak. Clone size is shown for a subset of rows, as once, few, many or a class of expanded clone.

v_call,clone_size,d_call,j_call,cdr3_nt,cdr3_aa
TRBV4-1,many,-,TRBJ2-7,TGCGCCAGCAGCCCGGAGAATTCCTACGAGCAGTACTTC,CASSPENSYEQYF
TRBV7-2,-,-,TRBJ2-5,TGTGCCAGCAGGGGGCTGGGGGAGACCCAGTACTTC,CASRGLGETQYF
TRBV4-1,many,-,TRBJ2-7,TGCGCCAGCAGCCAGGGTTCCCAGGGACTTAACTACGAGCAGTACTTC,CASSQGSQGLNYEQYF
TRBV20-1,many,-,TRBJ2-5,TGCAGTGCAGGGCGCCTCAGAGGGCTAGAGACCCAGTACTTC,CSAGRLRGLETQYF
TRBV11-1,many,-,TRBJ1-6,TGTGCCAGCAGAGCACAGGGATCCGCTCCTTCACCCCTCCACTTT,CASRAQGSAPSPLHF
TRBV12-5,many,TRBD1,TRBJ1-5,TGTGCTAGTGGTTTGATGGACAGGGGCAATCAGCCCCAGCATTTT,CASGLMDRGNQPQHF
TRBV4-1,-,-,TRBJ2-1,TGCGCCAGCAGCCAAGGCGGGGCCCCCGGCAATGAGCAGTTCTTC,CASSQGGAPGNEQFF
TRBV10-3,many,-,TRBJ1-1,TGTGCCGCCGCGGGTCCCCCCGGAGAGACTGAAGCTTTCTTT,CAAAGPPGETEAFF
TRBV20-1,many,-,TRBJ1-5,TGCAGTGCTAGTGGCCCGGGCCTTAGCAATCAGCCCCAGCATTTT,CSASGPGLSNQPQHF
TRBV5-1,many,-,TRBJ2-3,TGCGCCAGCAGCTTGGAGGTGGGCCGGGAAGATACGCAGTATTTT,CASSLEVGREDTQYF
TRBV7-6,many,-,TRBJ2-5,TGTGCCAGCAGCCGCGTTGTGGGGACCCAGTACTTC,CASSRVVGTQYF
TRBV5-1,-,TRBD2,TRBJ2-1,TGCGCCAGCAGCTTGTCAAGCGGGGGCTTCAATGAGCAGTTCTTC,CASSLSSGGFNEQFF
TRBV12-3/TRBV12-4,many,TRBD2,TRBJ2-4,TGTGCCAGCAGCGGGGGGGCCAACATTCAGTACTTC,CASSGGANIQYF